Shown below are 2 T cell receptor beta chains from a single sample sequenced in a study of OX40 agonist ivuxolimab in advanced cancers. Produced via immunoSEQ multiplex PCR; TCRdb's table is partial and in-frame only. The table records approximately 47,000 clones, about three quarters of them present only once. This sample comprised CD4+ or CD8+ T cells sorted from blood, obtained in a trial of the OX40 agonist ivuxolimab. Source of these receptors: an adult with an advanced solid tumor such as melanoma, head and neck, liver or kidney cancer.

CDR3 sequence reads: CASSRDRVDGYTF. Written as DNA, the CDR3 is TGCGCCAGCAGTCGCGACAGGGTCGATGGCTACACCTTC. V and J are TRBV5-1 and TRBJ1-2, with 7 positions matching TRBD1. Unmatched junction bases numbered 7, after V lost 5 bases and J lost 6 bases. This CDR3 region has 13 residues. Germline CDR1 reads SGHRS; CDR2 reads YFSETQ.

The chain joins TRBV18 to TRBJ2-7; tentatively, D is TRBD2 (6 bases). The CDR3 covers 14 residues. Trimming removed 3 bases at V and 2 bases at J, with 11 bases between. Looked up from germline, CDR1 is KGHSH and CDR2 is LQKENI. In nucleotides, the CDR3 is TGTGCCAGCTCACCCCAGACTAGTCCCTACGAGCAGTACTTC. It codes for CASSPQTSPYEQYF.